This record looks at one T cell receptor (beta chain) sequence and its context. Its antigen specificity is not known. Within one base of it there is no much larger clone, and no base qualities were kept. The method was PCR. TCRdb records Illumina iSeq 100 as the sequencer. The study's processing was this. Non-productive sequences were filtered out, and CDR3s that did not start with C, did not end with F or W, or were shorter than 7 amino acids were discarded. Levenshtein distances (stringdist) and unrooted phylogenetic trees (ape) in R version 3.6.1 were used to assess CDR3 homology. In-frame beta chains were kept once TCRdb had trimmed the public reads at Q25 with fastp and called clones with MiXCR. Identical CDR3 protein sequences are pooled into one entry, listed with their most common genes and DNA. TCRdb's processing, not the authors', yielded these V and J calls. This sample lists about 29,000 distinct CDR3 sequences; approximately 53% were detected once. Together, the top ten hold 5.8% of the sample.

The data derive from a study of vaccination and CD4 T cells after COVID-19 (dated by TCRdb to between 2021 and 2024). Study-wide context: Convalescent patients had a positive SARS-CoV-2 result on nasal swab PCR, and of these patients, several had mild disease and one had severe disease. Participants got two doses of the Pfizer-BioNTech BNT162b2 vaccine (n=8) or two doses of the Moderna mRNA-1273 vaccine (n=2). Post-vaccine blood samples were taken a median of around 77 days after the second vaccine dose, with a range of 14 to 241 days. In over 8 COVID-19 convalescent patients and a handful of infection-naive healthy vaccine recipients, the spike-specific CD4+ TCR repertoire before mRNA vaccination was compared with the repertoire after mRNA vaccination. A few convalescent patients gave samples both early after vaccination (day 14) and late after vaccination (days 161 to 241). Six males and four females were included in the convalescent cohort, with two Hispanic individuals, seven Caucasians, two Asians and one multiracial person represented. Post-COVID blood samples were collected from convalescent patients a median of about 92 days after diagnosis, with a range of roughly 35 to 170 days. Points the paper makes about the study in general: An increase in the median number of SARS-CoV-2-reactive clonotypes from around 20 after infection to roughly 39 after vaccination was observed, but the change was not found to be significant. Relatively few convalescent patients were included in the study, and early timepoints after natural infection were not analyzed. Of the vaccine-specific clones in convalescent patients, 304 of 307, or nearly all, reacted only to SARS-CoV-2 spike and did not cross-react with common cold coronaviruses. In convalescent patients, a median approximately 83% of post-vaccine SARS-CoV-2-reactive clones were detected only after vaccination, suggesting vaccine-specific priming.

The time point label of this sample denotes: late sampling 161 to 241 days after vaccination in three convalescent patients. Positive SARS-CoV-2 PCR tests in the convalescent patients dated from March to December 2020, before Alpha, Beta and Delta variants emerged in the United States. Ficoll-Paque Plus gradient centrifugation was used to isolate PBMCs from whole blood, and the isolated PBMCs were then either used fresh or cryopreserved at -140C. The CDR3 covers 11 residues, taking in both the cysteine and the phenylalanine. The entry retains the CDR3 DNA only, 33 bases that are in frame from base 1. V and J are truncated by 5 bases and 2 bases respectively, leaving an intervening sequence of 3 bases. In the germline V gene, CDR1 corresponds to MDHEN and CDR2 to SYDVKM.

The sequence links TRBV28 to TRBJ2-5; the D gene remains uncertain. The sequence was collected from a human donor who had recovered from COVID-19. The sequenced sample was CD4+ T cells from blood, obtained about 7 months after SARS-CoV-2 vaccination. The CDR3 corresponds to CASSEQETQYF. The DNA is TGTGCCAGCAGTGAGCAAGAGACCCAGTACTTC.